This T cell receptor (beta chain) was sequenced during a study of T cell responses to AZD1222 COVID-19 vaccine (dated by TCRdb to 2020 to 2023). For the wider study: AZD1222 recipients with second doses at about 4 weeks or about 12 weeks were pooled, because spike-specific TCR depth and breadth did not differ between schedules. TCR sequencing was performed for 230 to 250 trial participants, of whom approximately 200 were given two doses of AZD1222 and some 26 were given two doses of MenACWY control vaccine. Trial participants were enrolled by age into 18-55, 56-69 and 70-plus year subgroups, with roughly 150, 30 and 60 TCR-sequenced participants respectively.

Overall study results and their limits: Participants were mostly white British and included more females than males, and it was suggested by the authors that clonal diversity may have been underestimated. Epitopes outside the regions mutated in the B.1.351 and B.1.1.7 variants were reportedly recognized by nearly half of the unique spike-specific TCRs. Vaccine-associated CD4 TCRs spanned the whole spike protein, with dominant responses in regions 160-218 and 743-854. After two AZD1222 doses, spike-specific TCR breadth and depth were significantly higher than at day 0 and than in MenACWY recipients. The 56-69-year group was small, and its depth increase did not reach significance, likely because of low power. Because no samples from the day 14 peak response were available, repertoires could be characterized only after the peak T cell response. Conclusions about previously exposed vaccinees are limited, since just five to seven AZD1222 recipients were seropositive for SARS-CoV-2 at baseline.

The CDR3 regions of human TCRbeta chains were analyzed by immunosequencing. Per the source publication's procedure: Repertoire TCRs were matched against a reference library of SARS-CoV-2-specific TCRs generated with the MIRA antigen-specificity platform. Breadth was defined as the fraction of unique TCRs that were SARS-CoV-2-associated. Depth was defined as the fraction of total T cells that were SARS-CoV-2-associated. Using the MIRA data, each spike-specific TCR was mapped to the spike region that the TCR reacts to and placed in a CD4 or CD8 class. Log10-transformed breadth and depth values were compared by one-way ANOVA with Sidak's multiple comparisons tests. TCRdb took this table from immuneACCESS and kept in-frame rearrangements with V and J called. Such tables lack part of the clones; where checked against another copy, unresolved V genes explain under half of the gap, and the rest is unexplained. V and J calls and clone size are as listed in that table; D and trimming were resolved from the DNA. The sample profile shows 150,000 to 200,000 clones; around 92% of them were found once. Clones ranked in the top ten supply 1.2% to 1.5% of the sample.

Turning to this clone: This clone's antigen is unknown. No much larger clone is present one base from it, and per-base qualities are unavailable.

The germline V gene specifies MNHEY as CDR1 and SVGAGI as CDR2. The junction shows trimming of 6 bases on V and 5 bases on J, plus 11 bases between the germline ends. The CDR3 runs 14 residues from the cysteine to the phenylalanine. The kept DNA is CDR3 alone, 42 bases in frame from the first base. According to the study, the label for this sample's time point signals: baseline before first vaccination. Vaccinee samples came from UK trials COV001 and COV002, including a single-blind randomized controlled phase 2/3 trial of AZD1222 (ChAdOx1 nCoV-19) in healthy adults. Trial participant PBMC samples were collected at day 0 and day 28 after the second dose for TCRbeta chain sequencing.

This chain is built from TRBV6-5 and TRBJ1-6; no D gene can be assigned with confidence. This TCR derives from an adult in good health. Sample: peripheral blood, taken on day 0 of AZD1222 vaccination. The DNA is TGTGCCAGCAGCCGAGGACCGAATAATTCACCCCTCCACTTT. The resulting protein is CASSRGPNNSPLHF.